Shown below are 20 T cell receptor beta chains from a single sample sequenced in a study of Tregs in tolerant kidney transplant recipients. Data came from immunoSEQ multiplex PCR; TCRdb stores just in-frame clones and leaves some out. This table holds about 240,000 clones, about 80% found once. The sequencing input was CD4+ T cells from blood. These receptors were obtained from a human donor in good health.

The V call is TRBV6-6, the J call TRBJ1-3; D might be TRBD1 (5 bases). This CDR3 region has 16 residues. Germline CDR1 is MNHNY and CDR2 is SVGAGI (reference sequence). V gave up 0 bases and J gave up 9 bases, with 18 bases separating them. CDR3 residues: CASSYSSGTSLGTIYF. The CDR3 coding sequence is TGTGCCAGCAGTTACTCATCAGGGACCTCGCTGGGCACCATATATTTT.

This rearrangement joins TRBV4-2 to TRBJ2-3, with 10 bases lining up with TRBD2. Germline lookup yields CDR1 LGHNA and CDR2 YNFKEQ. This CDR3 has 17 amino acids. V lost 0 bases to trimming and J lost 6 bases; unmatched junction nucleotides: 9. CDR3 sequence: CASSQDGGSGRLDTQYF. DNA for the CDR3: TGTGCCAGCAGCCAAGATGGTGGTAGCGGGAGGCTGGATACGCAGTATTTT.

This clone was counted once. The CDR3 loop is CASSLLRQNGYTF. CDR3 bases: TGTGCCAGCAGCCTACTACGGCAGAATGGCTACACCTTC. The gene calls are TRBV6-5 and TRBJ1-2; the D is unclear. Looked up from germline, CDR1 is MNHEY and CDR2 is SVGAGI. This CDR3 is 13 amino acids long. With 6 bases removed from V and 6 bases from J, the gap between germline ends came to 14 bases.

The chain links TRBV5-1 to TRBJ1-1; D might be TRBD1 (6 bases). The germline V and J ends were trimmed by 3 bases and 0 bases, with 9 bases remaining between them. CDR3 length: 14 residues. Germline V gene sequence: CDR1 SGHRS, CDR2 YFSETQ. The CDR3 region is CASSSTGMNTEAFF. The DNA of the CDR3 is TGCGCCAGCAGCTCGACAGGTATGAACACTGAAGCTTTCTTT. The full variable domain, completed using reference TRBV5-1 and TRBJ1-1, is KAGVTQTPRYLIKTRGQQVTLSCSPISGHRSVSWYQQTPGQGLQFLFEYFSETQRNKGNFPGRFSGRQFSNSRSEMNVSTLELGDSALYLCASSSTGMNTEAFFGQGTRLTVV.

The CDR3 nucleotides read TGTGCCAGCAGCCAGTATTCCGGTTGGGGGGCCAGCTCCTACAATGAGCAGTTCTTC. It codes for CASSQYSGWGASSYNEQFF. The rearrangement joins TRBV5-4 to TRBJ2-1; D is perhaps TRBD1 or TRBD2 (6 bases each). The germline V and J ends were trimmed by 4 bases and 0 bases, with 23 bases remaining between them. Germline V gene data show CDR1 as SGHNT and CDR2 as YYREEE (reference sequence). The CDR3 totals 19 residues.

This clone was recorded once. The chain uses TRBV5-6 and TRBJ2-7, with D possibly being TRBD2 (5 bases). In germline, CDR1 is SGHDT, CDR2 YYEEEE. V was cut by 4 bases and J by 5 bases, with 13 bases left in between. CDR3 length: 13 amino acids. The CDR3, as DNA: TGTGCCAGCAGCGGTCGACACGGGAACGAGCAGTACTTC. Amino acids: CASSGRHGNEQYF.

This rearrangement joins TRBV6-5 to TRBJ1-5; the match to TRBD1 covers 8 bases. CDR1 is MNHEY and CDR2 is SVGAGI in the germline V gene. With 5 bases clipped from V and 5 bases from J, the junction kept 8 bases outside the gene matches. This CDR3 region has 15 residues. CDR3 sequence: CASSLRGLRDQPQHF. In DNA, the CDR3 is TGTGCCAGCAGTCTCAGGGGGCTGAGGGATCAGCCCCAGCATTTT.

This sequence joins TRBV7-9 and TRBJ1-4; maybe TRBD1 (5 bases). CDR1 is SEHNR and CDR2 is FQNEAQ in the germline V gene (reference sequence). The ends were cut back, 5 bases at V and 8 bases at J, with 15 bases in the middle. CDR3 length: 14 amino acids. DNA of the CDR3: TGTGCCAGCAGCCGACCAGGCGGGGCAGAAAAACTGTTTTTT. Its protein is CASSRPGGAEKLFF.

This chain links TRBV6-6 with TRBJ2-1; D may be TRBD1 or TRBD2 (5 bases each). The germline V and J ends were trimmed by 3 bases and 2 bases, with 8 bases remaining between them. This CDR3 is built from 14 residues. The germline CDR1 and CDR2 sequences are MNHNY and SVGAGI (reference sequence). CDR3 sequence reads: CASSYGGTYNEQFF. The CDR3 DNA reads TGTGCCAGCAGTTATGGGGGAACCTACAATGAGCAGTTCTTC.

This clone is a singleton in its sample. The chain links TRBV14 to TRBJ2-7; possible D gene TRBD1, 5 bases. V was clipped by 1 base and J by 2 bases, with 12 bases between them. Germline V gene sequence: CDR1 SGHDN, CDR2 FVKESK. CDR3 length equals 15 residues. The CDR3: CASSQVGAATYEQYF. The CDR3 coding sequence is TGTGCCAGCAGCCAAGTTGGGGCTGCGACCTACGAGCAGTACTTC.

The rearrangement uses TRBV7-2 and TRBJ2-5, with 10 bases lining up with TRBD2. This CDR3 comprises 16 residues. The V gene end was trimmed by 3 bases and the J gene end by 5 bases; junction bases not matched to a gene: 9. Germline V CDR1 and CDR2: SGHTA, FQGNSA. The CDR3: CASSFSGGAPPETQYF. The CDR3, as DNA: TGTGCCAGCAGCTTCAGCGGGGGGGCCCCTCCCGAGACCCAGTACTTC.

The rearrangement uses TRBV18 and TRBJ1-5, with a possible D match to TRBD1 (6 bases). Looked up from germline, CDR1 is KGHSH and CDR2 is LQKENI. V was shortened by 3 bases and J by 6 bases, with 12 bases between the two germline ends. The CDR3 length is 14 residues. In nucleotides, the CDR3 is TGTGCCAGCTCACCTCAGGACAGTCTTCAGCCCCAGCATTTT. The encoded protein is CASSPQDSLQPQHF.

The J gene is TRBJ1-1, the V gene TRBV10-3, with D possibly matching TRBD1 (6 bases). Germline V gene sequence: CDR1 ENHRY, CDR2 SYGVKD. The CDR3 sequence is 18 residues long. V lost 6 bases and J 4 bases, leaving 27 bases between the germline ends. The CDR3, as DNA: TGTGCCATCAGACGGGGGTACGTAGGTACAGGGTCGTCCACTGAAGCTTTCTTT. Encoded protein: CAIRRGYVGTGSSTEAFF.

The chain is built from TRBV6-1 and TRBJ1-3; the D is unclear. V dropped 4 bases and J dropped 0 bases, with 7 bases sitting between them. CDR1 and CDR2 from the germline V gene are MNHNS and SASEGT. The length of the CDR3 is 14 residues. This CDR3 reads CASSVSRSGNTIYF. CDR3 sequence (DNA): TGTGCCAGCAGTGTATCCCGCTCTGGAAACACCATATATTTT.

CDR3: CASSTGIPGEQYF. CDR3 in DNA: TGTGCCAGCAGTACGGGCATCCCGGGGGAGCAGTACTTC. The chain joins TRBV2 to TRBJ2-7; TRBD2 is a possible D gene (5 bases). Germline V gives CDR1 SNHLY, CDR2 FYNNEI. Trimming left V 5 bases short and J 7 bases short, with 15 bases between. This CDR3 has 13 residues.

The chain employs TRBV10-2 and TRBJ1-2, with 7 bases fitting TRBD1. CDR3 length: 12 amino acids. The trim removed 6 bases at V and 8 bases at J, leaving 6 bases unmatched. Germline V gene lookup returns CDR1 WSHSY and CDR2 SAAADI. Here the CDR3 DNA reads TGCGCCAGCAGCCGACAGGGCCAGGGCTACACCTTC. This encodes CASSRQGQGYTF.

The chain joins TRBV7-9 to TRBJ2-2; D perhaps matches TRBD1 (6 bases). The CDR3 contains 16 residues. V was shortened by 6 bases and J by 2 bases, with 16 bases between the two germline ends. CDR1 is SEHNR and CDR2 is FQNEAQ in the germline V gene (reference sequence). CDR3 DNA: TGTGCCAGCAGAGGACCCGGGACACCAAACACCGGGGAGCTGTTTTTT. Protein product: CASRGPGTPNTGELFF.

This chain joins TRBV5-1 and TRBJ2-5; the D call may be TRBD1 or TRBD2 (6 bases each). In germline, CDR1 is SGHRS, CDR2 YFSETQ. This CDR3 is 13 amino acids long. V lost 3 bases to trimming and J lost 1 base, with 7 bases between them. The CDR3 spells CASSSGAQETQYF. CDR3 in DNA: TGCGCCAGCAGCTCGGGGGCCCAAGAGACCCAGTACTTC. The whole variable domain, filled in from reference TRBV5-1 and TRBJ2-5, reads KAGVTQTPRYLIKTRGQQVTLSCSPISGHRSVSWYQQTPGQGLQFLFEYFSETQRNKGNFPGRFSGRQFSNSRSEMNVSTLELGDSALYLCASSSGAQETQYFGPGTRLLVL.

The chain is built from TRBV2 and TRBJ1-2; D is possibly TRBD1 (5 bases). The CDR3 loop spans 13 amino acids. V lost 6 bases to trimming and J lost 2 bases, with 10 bases between them. Looked up from germline, CDR1 is SNHLY and CDR2 is FYNNEI. The DNA for the CDR3 is TGTGCCAGCAGAGGGGAACGGAACTATGGCTACACCTTC. Amino acid sequence: CASRGERNYGYTF.

This clone was seen only a few times. The V and J genes are TRBV2 and TRBJ1-5; no firm D call. CDR3 length: 12 amino acids. CDR1 SNHLY and CDR2 FYNNEI come from the germline V gene. V was pared by 6 bases and J by 9 bases, with 12 bases between. CDR3 amino acids: CASSDTLAPQHF. CDR3 nucleotides: TGTGCCAGCAGCGATACCCTTGCGCCCCAGCATTTT. Full variable domain (outside the CDR3, taken from reference TRBV2 and TRBJ1-5): EPEVTQTPSHQVTQMGQEVILRCVPISNHLYFYWYRQILGQKVEFLVSFYNNEISEKSEIFDDQFSVERPDGSNFTLKIRSTKLEDSAMYFCASSDTLAPQHFGDGTRLSIL.